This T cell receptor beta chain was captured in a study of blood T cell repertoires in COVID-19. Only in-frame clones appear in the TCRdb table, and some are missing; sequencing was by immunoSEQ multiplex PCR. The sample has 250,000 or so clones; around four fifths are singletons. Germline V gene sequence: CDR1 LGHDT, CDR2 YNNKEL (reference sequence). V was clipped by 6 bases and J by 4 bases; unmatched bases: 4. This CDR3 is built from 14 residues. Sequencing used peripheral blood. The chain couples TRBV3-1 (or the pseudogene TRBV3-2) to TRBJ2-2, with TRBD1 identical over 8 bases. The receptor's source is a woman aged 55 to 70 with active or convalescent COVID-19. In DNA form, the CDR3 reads TGTGCCAGCAGTCGGACAGGGCGCACCGGGGAGCTGTTTTTT. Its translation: CASSRTGRTGELFF.